This T cell receptor beta chain was sequenced for a study of shared clonotypes between healthy human individuals. Study as a whole: Each donor had three CD4 naive, three CD4 memory, two CD8 naive and one CD8 memory plate. Study results and limitations: Researchers sampled blood only, noting tissue repertoires likely differ. Rarefaction showed that sequencing of sorted subsets was incomplete (despite large depth). Lower generation probabilities were found for non-shared clonotypes than for those shared by all four donors.

Naive CD8 cells comprised CD45RO-negative, CCR7-positively selected cells, excluding terminally differentiated effector memory CD45RA+ cells. Points on this clone: Antigen specificity is unknown.

Germline V gene data show CDR1 as MNHEY and CDR2 as SVGAGI. The CDR3 has 14 amino acids. Trimming pared 6 bases from V and 5 bases from J, leaving 11 bases between. Using immunoSEQ multiplex PCR, the repertoire was profiled, and TCRdb retains in-frame clones only, with some absent. The table lists about 820,000 clones, about 92% of them singletons. The material sequenced was naive CD8+ T cells sorted from blood. The rearrangement links TRBV6-5 to TRBJ2-6; the D gene is possibly TRBD1 (6 bases). This TCR was recovered from a man aged 25 to 40 in good health. This CDR3 is CASRHQGWANVLTF. The CDR3 DNA is TGTGCCAGCAGACATCAGGGGTGGGCCAACGTCCTGACTTTC.